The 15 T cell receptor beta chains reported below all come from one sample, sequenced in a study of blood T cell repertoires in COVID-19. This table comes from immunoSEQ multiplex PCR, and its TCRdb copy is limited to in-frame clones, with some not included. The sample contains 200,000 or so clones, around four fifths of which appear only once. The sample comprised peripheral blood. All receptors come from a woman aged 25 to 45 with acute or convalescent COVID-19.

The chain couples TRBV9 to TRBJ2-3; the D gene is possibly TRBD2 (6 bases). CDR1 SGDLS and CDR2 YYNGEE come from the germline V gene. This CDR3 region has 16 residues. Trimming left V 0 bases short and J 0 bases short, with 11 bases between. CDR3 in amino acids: CASSVAVGGSTDTQYF. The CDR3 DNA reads TGTGCCAGCAGCGTAGCGGTGGGAGGTAGCACAGATACGCAGTATTTT.

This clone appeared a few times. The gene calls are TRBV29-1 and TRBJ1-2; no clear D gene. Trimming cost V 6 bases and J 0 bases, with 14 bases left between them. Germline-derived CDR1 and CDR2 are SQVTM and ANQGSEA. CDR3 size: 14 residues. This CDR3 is CSVRASGANYGYTF. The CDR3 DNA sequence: TGCAGCGTAAGGGCCAGCGGAGCTAACTATGGCTACACCTTC. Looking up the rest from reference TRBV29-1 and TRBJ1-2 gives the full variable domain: SAVISQKPSRDICQRGTSLTIQCQVDSQVTMMFWYRQQPGQSLTLIATANQGSEATYESGFVIDKFPISRPNLTFSTLTVSNMSPEDSSIYLCSVRASGANYGYTFGSGTRLTVV.

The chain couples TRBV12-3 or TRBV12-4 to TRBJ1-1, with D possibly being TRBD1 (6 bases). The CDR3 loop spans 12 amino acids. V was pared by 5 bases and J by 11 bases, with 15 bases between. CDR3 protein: CASSLNRVAAFF. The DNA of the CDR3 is TGTGCCAGCAGTCTGAACAGGGTCGCGGCTTTCTTT.

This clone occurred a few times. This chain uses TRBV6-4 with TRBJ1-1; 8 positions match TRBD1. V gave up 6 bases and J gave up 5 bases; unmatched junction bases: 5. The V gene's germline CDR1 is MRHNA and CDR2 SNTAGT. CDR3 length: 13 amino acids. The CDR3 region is CASSADRVTEAFF. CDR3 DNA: TGTGCCAGCAGCGCGGACAGGGTGACTGAAGCTTTCTTT.

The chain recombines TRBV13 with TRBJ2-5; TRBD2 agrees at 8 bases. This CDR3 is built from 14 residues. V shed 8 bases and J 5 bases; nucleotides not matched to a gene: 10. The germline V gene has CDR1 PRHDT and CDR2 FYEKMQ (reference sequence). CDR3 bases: TGTGCCAGCGCCACCGCACTAGCGGCCGAGACCCAGTACTTC. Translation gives CASATALAAETQYF.

The CDR3 reads CASSVEVLGHRSSGNTIYF. The CDR3 coding sequence is TGTGCCAGCAGCGTAGAAGTATTGGGACACCGGAGCTCTGGAAACACCATATATTTT. The J gene is TRBJ1-3, the V gene TRBV9; D is perhaps TRBD1 (6 bases). In germline, CDR1 is SGDLS, CDR2 YYNGEE. The CDR3 extends over 19 amino acids. V was cut by 0 bases and J by 0 bases, with 19 bases left in between. Complete variable domain (other parts from reference TRBV9 and TRBJ1-3): DSGVTQTPKHLITATGQRVTLRCSPRSGDLSVYWYQQSLDQGLQFLIQYYNGEERAKGNILERFSAQQFPDLHSELNLSSLELGDSALYFCASSVEVLGHRSSGNTIYFGEGSWLTVV.

The CDR3 protein is CATRGAGGPKEQFF. Here the CDR3 DNA reads TGTGCCACTCGCGGGGCGGGAGGGCCGAAAGAGCAGTTCTTC. The rearrangement uses TRBV6-5 and TRBJ2-1, with 9 positions matching TRBD2. This CDR3 spans 14 amino acids. The V and J ends lost 10 bases and 10 bases, in that order; junction bases with no gene match: 14. Germline V gives CDR1 MNHEY, CDR2 SVGAGI.

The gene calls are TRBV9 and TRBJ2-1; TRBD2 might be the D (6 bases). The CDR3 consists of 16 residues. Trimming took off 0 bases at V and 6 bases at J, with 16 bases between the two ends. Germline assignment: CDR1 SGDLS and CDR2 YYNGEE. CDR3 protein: CASSVDPRGVSNEQFF. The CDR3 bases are TGTGCCAGCAGCGTAGATCCTCGCGGGGTGAGCAATGAGCAGTTCTTC.

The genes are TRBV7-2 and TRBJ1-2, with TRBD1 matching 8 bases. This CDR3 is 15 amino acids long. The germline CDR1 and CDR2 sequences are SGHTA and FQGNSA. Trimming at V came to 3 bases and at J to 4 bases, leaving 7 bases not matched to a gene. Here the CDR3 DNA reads TGTGCCAGCAGCTTCAGGACAGGGCGAGGCTATGGCTACACCTTC. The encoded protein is CASSFRTGRGYGYTF.

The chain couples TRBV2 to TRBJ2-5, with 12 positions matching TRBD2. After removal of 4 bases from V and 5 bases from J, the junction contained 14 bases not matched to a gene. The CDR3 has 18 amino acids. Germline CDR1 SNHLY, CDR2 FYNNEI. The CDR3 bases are TGTGCCAGCAGTGTGAACCTAGCGGGGGGGGTCAGCGCGGAGACCCAGTACTTC. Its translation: CASSVNLAGGVSAETQYF.

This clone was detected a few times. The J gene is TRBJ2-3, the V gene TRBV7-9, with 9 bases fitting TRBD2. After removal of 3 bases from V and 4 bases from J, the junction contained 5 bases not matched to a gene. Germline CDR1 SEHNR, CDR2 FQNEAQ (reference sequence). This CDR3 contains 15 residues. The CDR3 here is CASSFSGGNADTQYF. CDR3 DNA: TGTGCCAGCAGCTTCAGCGGGGGGAATGCAGATACGCAGTATTTT.

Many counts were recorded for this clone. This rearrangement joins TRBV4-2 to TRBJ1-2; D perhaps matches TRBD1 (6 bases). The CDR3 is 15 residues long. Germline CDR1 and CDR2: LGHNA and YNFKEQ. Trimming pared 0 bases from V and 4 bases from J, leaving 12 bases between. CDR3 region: CASSQDGWTVYGYTF. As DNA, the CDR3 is TGTGCCAGCAGCCAAGATGGTTGGACAGTCTATGGCTACACCTTC.

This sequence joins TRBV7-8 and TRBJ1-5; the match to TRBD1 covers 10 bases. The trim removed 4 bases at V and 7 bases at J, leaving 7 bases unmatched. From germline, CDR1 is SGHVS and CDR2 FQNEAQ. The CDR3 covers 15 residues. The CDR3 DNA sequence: TGTGCCAGCAGCTCTGCGACAGGGGGCGGACAGCCCCAGCATTTT. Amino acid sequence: CASSSATGGGQPQHF.

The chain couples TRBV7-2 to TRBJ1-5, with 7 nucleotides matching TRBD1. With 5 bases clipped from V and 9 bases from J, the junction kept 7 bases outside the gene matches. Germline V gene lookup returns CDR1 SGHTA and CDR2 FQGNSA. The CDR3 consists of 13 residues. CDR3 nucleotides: TGTGCCAGCAGCACCGACAGGGTCAGGCCCCAGCATTTT. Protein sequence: CASSTDRVRPQHF. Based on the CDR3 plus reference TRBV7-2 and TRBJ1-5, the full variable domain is GAGVSQSPSNKVTEKGKDVELRCDPISGHTALYWYRQSLGQGLEFLIYFQGNSAPDKSGLPSDRFSAERTGGSVSTLTIQRTQQEDSAVYLCASSTDRVRPQHFGDGTRLSIL.

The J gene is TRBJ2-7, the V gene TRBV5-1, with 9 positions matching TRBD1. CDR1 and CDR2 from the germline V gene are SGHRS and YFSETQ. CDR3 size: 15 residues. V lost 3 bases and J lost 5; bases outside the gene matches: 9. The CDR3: CASSSWGQGIDEQYF. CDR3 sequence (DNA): TGCGCCAGCAGCTCATGGGGACAGGGAATCGACGAGCAGTACTTC. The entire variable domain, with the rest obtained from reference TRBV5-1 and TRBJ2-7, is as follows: KAGVTQTPRYLIKTRGQQVTLSCSPISGHRSVSWYQQTPGQGLQFLFEYFSETQRNKGNFPGRFSGRQFSNSRSEMNVSTLELGDSALYLCASSSWGQGIDEQYFGPGTRLTVT.